This TCR beta chain stems from a study of blood T cell repertoires in COVID-19. Study-wide background: The analysed material was cDNA or gDNA that came from T cells, B-cell-depleted T cells, or PBMCs.

Germline-derived CDR1 and CDR2 are MNHEY and SMNVEV (reference sequence). The CDR3 has 13 residues. After removal of 8 bases from V and 2 bases from J, the junction contained 6 bases not matched to a gene. As originally analysed: By means of reference gene primer amplification, nucleated cell counts were estimated. The data were produced by immunoSEQ multiplex PCR, yet TCRdb's version contains in-frame clones alone and is incomplete. Clone size and the V and J calls come from that table; the DNA yielded D and trimming. The profile shows about 270,000 clones, roughly 86% of them singletons. This clonotype was sampled from a man aged 35-49 years with active or convalescent COVID-19. The chain has TRBV27 and TRBJ2-7; 7 nucleotides agree with TRBD1. Material: peripheral blood. The CDR3 DNA is TGTGCCAGCTCCGGGACAGCCACCTACGAGCAGTACTTC. It is translated as CASSGTATYEQYF.